This TCR beta chain was sequenced for a study of shared clonotypes between healthy human individuals. Generated by immunoSEQ multiplex PCR, the TCRdb table keeps only in-frame clones and is missing some. The sample lists about 510,000 clones, roughly 85% occurring once. This CDR3 contains 17 residues. Trimming shortened V by 1 base and J by 0 bases, and 14 bases separated the two germline ends. Germline V CDR1 and CDR2: SGHDT, YYEEEE. The sequenced sample consisted of PBMCs. The sequence was obtained from a woman in her 40s in good health. Some clones in this sample may be carry-over from other donors' samples. This chain connects TRBV5-6 to TRBJ2-1; tentative D call: TRBD1 (6 bases). CDR3 DNA sequence: TGTGCCAGCAGCTTGTCCTCCGGGACACTCTCCTACAATGAGCAGTTCTTC. Its protein product is CASSLSSGTLSYNEQFF.